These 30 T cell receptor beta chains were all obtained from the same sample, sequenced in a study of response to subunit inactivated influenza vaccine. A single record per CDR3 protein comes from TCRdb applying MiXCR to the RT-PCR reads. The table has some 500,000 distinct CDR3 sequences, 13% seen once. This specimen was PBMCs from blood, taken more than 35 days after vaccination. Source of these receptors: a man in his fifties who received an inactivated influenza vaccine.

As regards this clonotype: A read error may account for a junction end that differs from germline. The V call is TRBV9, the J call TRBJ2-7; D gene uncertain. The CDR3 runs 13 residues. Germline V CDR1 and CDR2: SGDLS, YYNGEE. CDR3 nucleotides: TGTGCCAGAAGCGCGACCCCCTCCTACGCGCAGTACTTC. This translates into CARSATPSYAQYF.

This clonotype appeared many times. The CDR3 sequence is CASQKAGGFYNEQFF. The CDR3 nucleotides are TGTGCCAGTCAGAAAGCGGGGGGGTTCTACAATGAGCAGTTCTTC. The V and J genes are TRBV4-2 and TRBJ2-1; 10 bases align to TRBD2. Trimming cost V 9 bases and J 3 bases; bases outside gene matches: 8. CDR1 and CDR2 (germline): LGHNA, YNFKEQ. This CDR3 has 15 residues.

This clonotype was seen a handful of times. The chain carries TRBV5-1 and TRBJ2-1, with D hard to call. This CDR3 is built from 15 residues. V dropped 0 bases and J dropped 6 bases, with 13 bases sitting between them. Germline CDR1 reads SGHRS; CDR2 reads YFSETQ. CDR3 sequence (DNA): TGCGCCAGCAGCTTGGTTGCGGAAGTGGGCAATGAGCAGTTCTTC. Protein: CASSLVAEVGNEQFF.

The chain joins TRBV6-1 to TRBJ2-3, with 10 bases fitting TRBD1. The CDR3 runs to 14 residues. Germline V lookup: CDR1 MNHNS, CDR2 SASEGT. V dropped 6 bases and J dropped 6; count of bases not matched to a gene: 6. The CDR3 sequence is CASRTGGTRDTQYF. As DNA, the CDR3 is TGTGCCAGCAGGACAGGGGGCACCCGGGATACGCAGTATTTT.

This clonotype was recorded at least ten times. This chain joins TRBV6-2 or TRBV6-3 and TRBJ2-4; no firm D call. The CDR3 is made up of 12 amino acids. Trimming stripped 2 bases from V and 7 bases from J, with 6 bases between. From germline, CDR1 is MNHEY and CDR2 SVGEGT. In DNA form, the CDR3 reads TGTGCCAGCAGTTACGGGTTGAACATTCAGTACTTC. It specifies CASSYGLNIQYF.

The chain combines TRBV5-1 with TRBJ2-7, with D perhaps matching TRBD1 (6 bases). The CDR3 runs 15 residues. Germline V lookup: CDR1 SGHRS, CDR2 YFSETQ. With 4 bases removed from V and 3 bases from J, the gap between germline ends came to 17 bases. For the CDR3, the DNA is TGCGCCAGCAGCGTAGACAGGACAATCTTCTACGAGCAGTACTTC. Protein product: CASSVDRTIFYEQYF.

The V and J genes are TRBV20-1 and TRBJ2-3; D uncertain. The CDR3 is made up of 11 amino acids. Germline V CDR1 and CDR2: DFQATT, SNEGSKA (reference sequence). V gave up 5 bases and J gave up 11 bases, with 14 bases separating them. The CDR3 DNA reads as TGCAGTGCTGGGCTCAGTATCATGCAGTATTTT. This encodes CSAGLSIMQYF.

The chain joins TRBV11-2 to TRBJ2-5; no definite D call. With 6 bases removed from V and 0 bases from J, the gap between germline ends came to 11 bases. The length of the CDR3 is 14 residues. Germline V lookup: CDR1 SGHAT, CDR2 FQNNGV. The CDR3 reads CASRSIRHQETQYF. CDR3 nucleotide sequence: TGTGCCAGCAGATCAATACGCCACCAAGAGACCCAGTACTTC.

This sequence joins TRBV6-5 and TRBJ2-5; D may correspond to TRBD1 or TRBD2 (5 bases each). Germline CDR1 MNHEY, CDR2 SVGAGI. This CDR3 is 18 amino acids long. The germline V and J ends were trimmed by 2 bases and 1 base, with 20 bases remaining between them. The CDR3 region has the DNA TGTGCCAGCAGTTACGGTCTAGCACAGGCCTGGGGCCAAGAGACCCAGTACTTC. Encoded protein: CASSYGLAQAWGQETQYF.

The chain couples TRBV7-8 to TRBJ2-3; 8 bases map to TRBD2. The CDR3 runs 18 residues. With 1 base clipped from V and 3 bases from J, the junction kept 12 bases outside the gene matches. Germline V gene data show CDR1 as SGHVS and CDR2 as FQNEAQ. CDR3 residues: CASSLEAGEVVWTDTQYF. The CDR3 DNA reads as TGTGCCAGCAGCTTAGAAGCGGGAGAGGTTGTTTGGACAGATACGCAGTATTTT. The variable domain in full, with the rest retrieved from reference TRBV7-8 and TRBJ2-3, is GAGVSQSPRYKVAKRGQDVALRCDPISGHVSLFWYQQALGQGPEFLTYFQNEAQLDKSGLPSDRFFAERPEGSVSTLKIQRTQQEDSAVYLCASSLEAGEVVWTDTQYFGPGTRLTVL.

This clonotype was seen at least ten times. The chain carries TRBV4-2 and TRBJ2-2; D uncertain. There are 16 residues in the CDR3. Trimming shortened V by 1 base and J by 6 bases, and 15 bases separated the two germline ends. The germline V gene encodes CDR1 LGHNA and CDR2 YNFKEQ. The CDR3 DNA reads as TGTGCCAGCAGCCAAGGGCACAGTCTTAAGTCCGGGGAGCTGTTTTTT. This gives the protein CASSQGHSLKSGELFF.

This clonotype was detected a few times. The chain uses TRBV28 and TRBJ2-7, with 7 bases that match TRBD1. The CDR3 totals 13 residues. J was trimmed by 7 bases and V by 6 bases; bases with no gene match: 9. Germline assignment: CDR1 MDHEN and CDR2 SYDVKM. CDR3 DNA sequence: TGTGCCAGCAGCCCGATCACAGGGGAGGAGCAGTACTTC. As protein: CASSPITGEEQYF.

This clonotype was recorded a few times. The DNA of the CDR3 is TGCGCCAGCAGCCCAGTGGGGGGAAGGACCACTGAAGCTTTCTTT. As protein: CASSPVGGRTTEAFF. The chain recombines TRBV5-1 with TRBJ1-1, with a tentative D call TRBD1 (5 bases). This CDR3 is built from 15 residues. Germline CDR1 and CDR2: SGHRS and YFSETQ. V was shortened by 4 bases and J by 4 bases, with 17 bases between the two germline ends.

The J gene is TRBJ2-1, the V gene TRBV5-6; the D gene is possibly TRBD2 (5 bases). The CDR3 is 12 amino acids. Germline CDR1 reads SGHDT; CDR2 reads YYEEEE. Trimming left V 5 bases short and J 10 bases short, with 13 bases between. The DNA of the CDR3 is TGTGCCAGCAGTCCCGGACTGTCGGAGCAGTTCTTC. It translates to CASSPGLSEQFF.

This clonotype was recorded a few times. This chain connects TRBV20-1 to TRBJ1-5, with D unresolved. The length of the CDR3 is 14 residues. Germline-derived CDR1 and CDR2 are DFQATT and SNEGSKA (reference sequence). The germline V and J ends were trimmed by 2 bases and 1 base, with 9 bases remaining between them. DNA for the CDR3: TGCAGTGCTAGACATACCGGGAGCAATCAGCCCCAGCATTTT. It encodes CSARHTGSNQPQHF.

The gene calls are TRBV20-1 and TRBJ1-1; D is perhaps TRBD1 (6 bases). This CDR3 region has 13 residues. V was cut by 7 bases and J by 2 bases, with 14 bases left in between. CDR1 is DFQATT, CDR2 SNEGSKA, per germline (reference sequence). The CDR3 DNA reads TGCAGTGGGTGGGGGGGCCTAAACACTGAAGCTTTCTTT. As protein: CSGWGGLNTEAFF.

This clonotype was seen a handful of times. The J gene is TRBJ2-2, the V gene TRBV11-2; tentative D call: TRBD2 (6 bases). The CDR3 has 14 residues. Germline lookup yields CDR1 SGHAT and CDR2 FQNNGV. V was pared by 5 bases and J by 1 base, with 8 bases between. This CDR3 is CASSQTRNTGELFF. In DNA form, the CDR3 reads TGTGCCAGCAGCCAGACTAGGAACACCGGGGAGCTGTTTTTT.

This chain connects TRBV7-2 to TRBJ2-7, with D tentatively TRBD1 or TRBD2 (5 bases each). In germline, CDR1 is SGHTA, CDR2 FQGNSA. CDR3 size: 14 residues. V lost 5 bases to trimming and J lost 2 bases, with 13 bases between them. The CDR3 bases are TGTGCCAGCAGCCGAGGGGTGCCCGCCTACGAGCAGTACTTC. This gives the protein CASSRGVPAYEQYF.

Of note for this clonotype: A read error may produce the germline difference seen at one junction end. Here the CDR3 reads CASCHAGGPYEQYF. Here the CDR3 DNA reads TGCGCCAGCTGCCATGCGGGGGGGCCTTACGAGCAGTACTTC. This chain connects TRBV4-1 to TRBJ2-7, with 9 bases lining up with TRBD2. Germline CDR1 reads MGHRA; CDR2 reads YSYEKL. The CDR3 consists of 14 residues.

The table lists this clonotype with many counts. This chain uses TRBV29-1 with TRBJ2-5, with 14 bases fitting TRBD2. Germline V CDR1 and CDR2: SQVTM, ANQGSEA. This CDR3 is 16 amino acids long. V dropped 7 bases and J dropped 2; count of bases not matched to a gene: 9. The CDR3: CSATSGGASRQETQYF. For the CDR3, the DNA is TGCAGCGCGACTAGCGGGGGGGCGAGTCGGCAAGAGACCCAGTACTTC.

CDR3 coding DNA: TGTGCCACCTCGGGACTAGCGGGGAATATAGCCAAAAACATTCAGTACTTC. This sequence encodes CATSGLAGNIAKNIQYF. The V call is TRBV6-2 or TRBV6-3, the J call TRBJ2-4; TRBD2 matches 13 bases. Losses at the gene ends were 10 bases for V and 0 bases for J; bases not matched to a gene: 9. The CDR3 consists of 17 residues. The germline V gene has CDR1 MNHEY and CDR2 SVGEGT.

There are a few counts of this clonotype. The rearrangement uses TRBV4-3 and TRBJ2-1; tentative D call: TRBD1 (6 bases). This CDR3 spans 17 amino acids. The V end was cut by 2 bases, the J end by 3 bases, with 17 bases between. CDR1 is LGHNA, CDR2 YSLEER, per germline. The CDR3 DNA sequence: TGCGCCAGCAGCCAACGAGGGCAGGGGACCGGCTACAATGAGCAGTTCTTC. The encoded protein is CASSQRGQGTGYNEQFF.

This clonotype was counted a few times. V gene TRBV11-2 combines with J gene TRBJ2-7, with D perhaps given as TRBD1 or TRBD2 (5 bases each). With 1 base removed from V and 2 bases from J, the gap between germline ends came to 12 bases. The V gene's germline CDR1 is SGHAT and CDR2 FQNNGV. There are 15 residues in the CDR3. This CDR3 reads CASSLVAQGPYEQYF. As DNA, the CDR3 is TGTGCCAGCAGCTTAGTTGCGCAGGGACCCTACGAGCAGTACTTC. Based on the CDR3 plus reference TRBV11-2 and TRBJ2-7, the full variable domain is EAGVAQSPRYKIIEKRQSVAFWCNPISGHATLYWYQQILGQGPKLLIQFQNNGVVDDSQLPKDRFSAERLKGVDSTLKIQPAKLEDSAVYLCASSLVAQGPYEQYFGPGTRLTVT.

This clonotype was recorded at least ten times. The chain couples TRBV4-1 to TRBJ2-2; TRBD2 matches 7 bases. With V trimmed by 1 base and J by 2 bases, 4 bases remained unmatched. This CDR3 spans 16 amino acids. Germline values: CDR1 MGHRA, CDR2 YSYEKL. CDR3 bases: TGCGCCAGCAGCCAAGGCGGGGGAGCTAACACCGGGGAGCTGTTTTTT. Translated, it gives CASSQGGGANTGELFF.

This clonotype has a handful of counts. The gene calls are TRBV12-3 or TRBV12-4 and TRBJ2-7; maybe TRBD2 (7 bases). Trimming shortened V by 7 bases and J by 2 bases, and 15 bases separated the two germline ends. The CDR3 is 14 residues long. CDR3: CASTPGRGPYEQYF. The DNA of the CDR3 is TGTGCCAGCACCCCTGGGCGGGGGCCCTACGAGCAGTACTTC.

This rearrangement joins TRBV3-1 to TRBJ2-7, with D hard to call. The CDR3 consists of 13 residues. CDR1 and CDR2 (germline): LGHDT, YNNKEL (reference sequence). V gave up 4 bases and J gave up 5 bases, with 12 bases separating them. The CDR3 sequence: CASSLDLHNEQYF. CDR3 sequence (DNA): TGTGCCAGCAGCCTCGACCTGCACAACGAGCAGTACTTC.

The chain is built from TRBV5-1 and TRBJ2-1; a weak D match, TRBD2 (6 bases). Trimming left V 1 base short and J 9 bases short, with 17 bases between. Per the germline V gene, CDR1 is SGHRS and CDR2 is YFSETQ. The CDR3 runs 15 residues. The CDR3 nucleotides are TGCGCCAGCAGCTTGTTAGTTATGGGGCGGGGTGAGCAGTTCTTC. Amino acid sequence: CASSLLVMGRGEQFF.

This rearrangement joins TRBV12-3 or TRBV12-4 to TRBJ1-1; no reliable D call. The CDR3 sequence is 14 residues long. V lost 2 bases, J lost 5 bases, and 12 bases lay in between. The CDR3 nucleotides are TGTGCCAGCAGTTTATCGCAGATGAGGACTGAAGCTTTCTTT. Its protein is CASSLSQMRTEAFF.

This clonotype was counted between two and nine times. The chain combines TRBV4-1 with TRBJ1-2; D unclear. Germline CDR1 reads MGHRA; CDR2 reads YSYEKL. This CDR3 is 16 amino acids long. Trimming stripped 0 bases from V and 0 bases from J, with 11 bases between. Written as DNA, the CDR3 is TGCGCCAGCAGCCAAGACAATTCGGGAGCTAACTATGGCTACACCTTC. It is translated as CASSQDNSGANYGYTF.

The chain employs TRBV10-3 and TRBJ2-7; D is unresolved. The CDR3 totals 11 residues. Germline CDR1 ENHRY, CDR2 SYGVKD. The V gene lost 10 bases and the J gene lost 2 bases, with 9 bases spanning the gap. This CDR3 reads CATRATYEQYF. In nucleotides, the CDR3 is TGTGCCACCCGGGCAACCTACGAGCAGTACTTC.